What follows are 24 T cell receptor beta chains derived from one specimen sequenced in a study of shared clonotypes between healthy human individuals. This table comes from immunoSEQ multiplex PCR, and its TCRdb copy is limited to in-frame clones, with some not included. The sample carries 1.6 million or so clones, roughly 96% recorded once. Material for sequencing was naive CD4+ T cells sorted from blood. Regarding subset: CD45RA+ positively selected. The receptor set was obtained from a man aged 25 to 40 in good health.

The chain carries TRBV28 and TRBJ2-1; TRBD2 matches 11 bases. After removal of 8 bases from V and 15 bases from J, the junction contained 15 bases not matched to a gene. Germline CDR1 is MDHEN and CDR2 is SYDVKM. This CDR3 contains 14 residues. The CDR3 sequence is CASLNNQLAGVTFF. Written as DNA, the CDR3 is TGTGCCAGCCTCAATAACCAACTAGCGGGAGTTACGTTCTTC.

The chain couples TRBV5-6 to TRBJ2-7, with 7 bases lining up with TRBD2. Germline lookup yields CDR1 SGHDT and CDR2 YYEEEE. V lost 0 bases to trimming and J lost 5 bases; unmatched junction nucleotides: 11. The CDR3 length is 16 residues. CDR3 coding DNA: TGTGCCAGCAGCTTGGGTCCAGCGGGAAGGATGGACGAGCAGTACTTC. It translates to CASSLGPAGRMDEQYF.

The rearrangement links TRBV5-6 to TRBJ2-5, with D hard to call. V shed 0 bases and J shed 5 bases, with 5 bases lying between them. CDR1 and CDR2 from the germline V gene are SGHDT and YYEEEE. This CDR3 spans 12 amino acids. CDR3 amino acids: CASSLDTETQYF. The CDR3 nucleotides read TGTGCCAGCAGCTTGGATACGGAGACCCAGTACTTC.

V and J are TRBV28 and TRBJ2-5; a weak D match, TRBD2 (5 bases). Germline V gene sequence: CDR1 MDHEN, CDR2 SYDVKM. CDR3 length equals 16 residues. V lost 6 bases and J 3 bases, leaving 20 bases between the germline ends. CDR3 in amino acids: CASRRHGNRLKETQYF. The CDR3 DNA reads TGTGCCAGCAGGCGTCACGGGAACAGATTAAAAGAGACCCAGTACTTC.

The CDR3 is CASSPGTRQPQHF. CDR3 DNA sequence: TGTGCCAGCAGCCCCGGGACTCGTCAGCCCCAGCATTTT. The V gene is TRBV7-9, the J gene TRBJ1-5, with TRBD1 as a possible D gene (5 bases). The CDR3 is made up of 13 amino acids. The germline V and J ends were trimmed by 5 bases and 6 bases, with 11 bases remaining between them. Germline CDR1 SEHNR, CDR2 FQNEAQ (reference sequence).

The chain employs TRBV5-1 and TRBJ1-1; perhaps TRBD1 as D (5 bases). V lost 1 base and J lost 0, with 10 bases in between. This CDR3 has 15 residues. CDR1 is SGHRS, CDR2 YFSETQ, per germline. The CDR3 DNA sequence: TGCGCCAGCAGCTTGATCCCGGGGGTGAACACTGAAGCTTTCTTT. Translation gives CASSLIPGVNTEAFF.

This rearrangement joins TRBV6-5 to TRBJ2-2; D might be TRBD2 (5 bases). Germline V CDR1 and CDR2: MNHEY, SVGAGI. The CDR3 consists of 16 residues. V dropped 0 bases and J dropped 5 bases, with 13 bases sitting between them. In DNA, the CDR3 is TGTGCCAGCAGTTACTCAGTGGGAGTAATAACCGGGGAGCTGTTTTTT. It encodes CASSYSVGVITGELFF.

The chain carries TRBV5-6 and TRBJ2-7, with D unresolved. The V end lost 1 base, the J end lost 1 base, and 6 bases lay between the germline ends. Germline V CDR1 and CDR2: SGHDT, YYEEEE. The CDR3 is 13 amino acids. As DNA, the CDR3 is TGTGCCAGCAGCTTGCTGGAATCCTACGAGCAGTACTTC. Amino acids: CASSLLESYEQYF.

This clone was counted a single time. The chain joins TRBV10-3 to TRBJ2-5, with 9 bases that match TRBD2. There are 15 residues in the CDR3. Germline values: CDR1 ENHRY, CDR2 SYGVKD. The ends lost 6 bases at V and 3 bases at J; junction bases unmatched: 8. CDR3 nucleotides: TGTGCCATCAGGGGGATGGGCGGGAGGGAAGAGACCCAGTACTTC. Amino acid sequence: CAIRGMGGREETQYF.

The chain couples TRBV27 to TRBJ1-4; D is perhaps TRBD1 (5 bases). V was trimmed by 5 bases and J by 8 bases, leaving 15 bases between them. Germline values: CDR1 MNHEY, CDR2 SMNVEV (reference sequence). The CDR3 has 14 residues. The CDR3 bases are TGTGCCAGCAGTCCCAATCAGGGTGGCGAAAAACTGTTTTTT. Its translation: CASSPNQGGEKLFF.

The chain is built from TRBV5-4 and TRBJ2-5; 8 nucleotides match TRBD1. Germline CDR1 reads SGHNT; CDR2 reads YYREEE (reference sequence). The CDR3 consists of 15 residues. V dropped 4 bases and J dropped 6; count of bases not matched to a gene: 11. DNA for the CDR3: TGTGCCAGCAGCGCCCAGACAGGGGAAATGAAGACCCAGTACTTC. This sequence encodes CASSAQTGEMKTQYF.

V is TRBV6-6 and J is TRBJ1-1, with 8 bases aligning to TRBD1. This CDR3 has 16 amino acids. Germline V lookup: CDR1 MNHNY, CDR2 SVGAGI (reference sequence). Germline trimming cut 5 bases from V and 2 bases from J; bases unmatched to any gene: 10. CDR3 amino acids: CASSPAGGVFNTEAFF. CDR3 DNA sequence: TGTGCCAGCAGTCCCGCAGGGGGCGTATTCAACACTGAAGCTTTCTTT.

The chain links TRBV7-2 to TRBJ2-5; D not resolved. V shed 6 bases and J shed 5 bases, with 7 bases lying between them. CDR3 size: 11 residues. CDR1 is SGHTA and CDR2 is FQGNSA in the germline V gene. CDR3 amino acids: CASRVGETQYF. CDR3 bases: TGTGCCAGCAGAGTGGGGGAGACCCAGTACTTC.

J is TRBJ1-1 and V is TRBV10-3; tentatively, D is TRBD1 (6 bases). Germline values: CDR1 ENHRY, CDR2 SYGVKD. V was shortened by 7 bases and J by 6 bases, with 12 bases between the two germline ends. CDR3 length: 12 residues. The CDR3 loop reads CAIKTDSPEAFF. The DNA for the CDR3 is TGTGCCATCAAGACGGACAGTCCTGAAGCTTTCTTT.

The rearrangement links TRBV28 to TRBJ2-1; D is tentatively TRBD1 or TRBD2 (5 bases each). The germline CDR1 and CDR2 sequences are MDHEN and SYDVKM. The CDR3 has 12 residues. Trimming removed 5 bases from V and 10 bases from J, with 12 bases in between. The CDR3 spells CASSLHGTEQFF. The CDR3 bases are TGTGCCAGCAGTCTACACGGGACGGAGCAGTTCTTC.

V and J are TRBV10-3 and TRBJ2-7; a possible D gene is TRBD2 (5 bases). Germline CDR1 and CDR2: ENHRY and SYGVKD. The CDR3 runs to 15 residues. V dropped 0 bases and J dropped 0 bases, with 9 bases sitting between them. The CDR3 DNA reads as TGTGCCATCAGTGAGTCGCGGGCCCTCTCCTACGAGCAGTACTTC. Its protein product is CAISESRALSYEQYF.

The chain employs TRBV28 and TRBJ2-2; TRBD1 aligns across 7 bases. V dropped 9 bases and J dropped 0; count of bases not matched to a gene: 4. The CDR3 sequence is 14 residues long. Germline CDR1 MDHEN, CDR2 SYDVKM. This CDR3 reads CASTGTANTGELFF. The CDR3 DNA follows: TGTGCCAGTACCGGGACAGCGAACACCGGGGAGCTGTTTTTT.

This chain connects TRBV7-9 to TRBJ1-4; D call uncertain. Between the trimmed V and J ends, which lost 5 bases and 0 bases, there was a span of 7 bases. Looked up from germline, CDR1 is SEHNR and CDR2 is FQNEAQ (reference sequence). The CDR3 extends over 14 amino acids. This CDR3 is CASSVLSTNEKLFF. The CDR3, as DNA: TGTGCCAGCAGCGTACTCTCAACTAATGAAAAACTGTTTTTT.

The rearrangement uses TRBV7-2 and TRBJ2-7, with TRBD2 matching over 9 bases. Trimming removed 5 bases from V and 5 bases from J; junction bases left unmatched: 10. Germline V gene sequence: CDR1 SGHTA, CDR2 FQGNSA. CDR3 length equals 15 residues. The CDR3 protein is CASSGSSGRLNEQYF. DNA for the CDR3: TGTGCCAGCAGCGGAAGTAGCGGGAGATTAAACGAGCAGTACTTC. The variable domain in full, with the rest retrieved from reference TRBV7-2 and TRBJ2-7, is GAGVSQSPSNKVTEKGKDVELRCDPISGHTALYWYRQSLGQGLEFLIYFQGNSAPDKSGLPSDRFSAERTGGSVSTLTIQRTQQEDSAVYLCASSGSSGRLNEQYFGPGTRLTVT.

The chain links TRBV5-4 to TRBJ1-5, with D maybe TRBD1 (5 bases). Trimming shortened V by 0 bases and J by 3 bases, and 10 bases separated the two germline ends. Germline V gene data show CDR1 as SGHNT and CDR2 as YYREEE (reference sequence). The length of the CDR3 is 15 residues. The CDR3 coding sequence is TGTGCCAGCAGCTTGGAAAGGGGCGCCAATCAGCCCCAGCATTTT. Its translation: CASSLERGANQPQHF.

The sample holds one count of this clone. The rearrangement joins TRBV28 to TRBJ2-2; TRBD2 might be the D (5 bases). V gave up 8 bases and J gave up 2 bases, with 15 bases separating them. Germline V gives CDR1 MDHEN, CDR2 SYDVKM. CDR3 length: 15 amino acids. The CDR3 DNA sequence: TGTGCCAGCGCCGGCCTAGCTTTCAACACCGGGGAGCTGTTTTTT. Its protein product is CASAGLAFNTGELFF.

J is TRBJ2-7 and V is TRBV21-1; the table names TRBD2, a call not compared with the DNA. TRBV21-1 is annotated as a pseudogene. The CDR3 is 19 amino acids. The CDR3 DNA is TGTGCCAGCAGCAAAGCGGGGTTAGTAGCGGAGGATAGCTCCTACGAGCAGTACTTC. Protein: CASSKAGLVAEDSSYEQYF.

V gene TRBV11-2 combines with J gene TRBJ2-2; TRBD2 aligns across 11 bases. Germline CDR1 reads SGHAT; CDR2 reads FQNNGV. The CDR3 has 16 residues. With V trimmed by 4 bases and J by 6 bases, 7 bases remained unmatched. The CDR3 spells CASSSRLAGSSGELFF. DNA of the CDR3: TGTGCCAGCAGCTCGAGACTAGCGGGAAGCTCCGGGGAGCTGTTTTTT.

The chain uses TRBV7-2 and TRBJ1-2; D remains ambiguous. The length of the CDR3 is 13 residues. Germline V gene sequence: CDR1 SGHTA, CDR2 FQGNSA. Trimming stripped 1 base from V and 4 bases from J, with 7 bases between. This CDR3 reads CASSLDVGYGYTF. As DNA, the CDR3 is TGTGCCAGCAGCTTAGACGTCGGCTATGGCTACACCTTC. Complete variable domain (other parts from reference TRBV7-2 and TRBJ1-2): GAGVSQSPSNKVTEKGKDVELRCDPISGHTALYWYRQSLGQGLEFLIYFQGNSAPDKSGLPSDRFSAERTGGSVSTLTIQRTQQEDSAVYLCASSLDVGYGYTFGSGTRLTVV.